This T cell receptor beta chain was identified during a study of cytomegalovirus exposure and HLA in healthy donors. Germline V gives CDR1 SGHDN, CDR2 FVKESK. The CDR3 loop spans 16 amino acids. Trimming took 3 bases from V and 3 from J; bases not matched to a gene: 7. This clone has only a few counts. PCR used 60 Vbeta primers and 13 Jbeta primers. The table came from immunoSEQ multiplex PCR; TCRdb's copy has only in-frame clones and leaves some out. The data hold under 150,000 clones, with approximately 80% observed a single time. Material: PBMCs. The sequence was obtained from a woman aged 50 to 60 in good health and CMV-seronegative. The rearrangement uses TRBV14 and TRBJ2-3, with TRBD2 identical over 9 bases. The CDR3 DNA sequence: TGTGCCAGCAGCCATCTAGCGGGGCCTGAGACAGATACGCAGTATTTT. Encoded protein: CASSHLAGPETDTQYF.